This TCR beta chain was sequenced in a study of T-cell memory formation after mild COVID-19 (dated by TCRdb to the early 2020s). Background for the entire study: TCR sequence clusters from the two donors were found to be largely donor specific. In a couple of donors, T-cell clones that expanded and contracted after mild COVID-19 were tracked by sequencing TCRalpha and TCRbeta repertoires over time. Two young, previously healthy adult volunteers, one female and one male, were included in the cohort. The investigation overall reported the following: Clones contracting from day 15 to 85 had balanced CD4/CD8 phenotypes, while a second wave expanding from day 15 to 37 was biased towards CD4+. Some responding clones were detected in pre-infection memory, suggesting pre-existing cross-reactive memory T cells joined the SARS-CoV-2 response. SARS-CoV-2 specificity of the second-wave clones peaking on day 37 was not confirmed. Contracting CD4+ clones appeared mostly in the CM and EM memory subsets, whereas CD8+ clones were enriched in EMRA. The study included only a couple of mild cases, and larger cohorts that include severe cases with pre-infection samples were judged to be necessary.

Ficoll-Paque density gradient centrifugation was used to isolate PBMCs. The listed sequencing device is Illumina NovaSeq 6000. TCRalpha and TCRbeta cDNA libraries were constructed by 5'RACE with constant-segment primers, with sample barcodes and unique molecular identifiers being introduced. RNA was extracted from every sample with Trizol reagent. Libraries were amplified in two PCR steps, with a second sample barcode and Illumina TruSeq adapters added in the second step. The libraries were sequenced on an Illumina NovaSeq using 2 x 150 bp paired-end reads. Per the original workflow: Demultiplexing of reads and collapsing into UMI-guided consensus sequences were performed with migec v1.2.7. Using mixcr v2.1.11, UMI consensuses were aligned to TRA and TRB V and J templates and then assembled into clonotypes. A clonotype was counted as expanded or contracted only when both edgeR and NoisET called the clonotype significant, with the noise models trained on biological replicates. For edgeR calls, a false discovery rate-adjusted p below 0.01 and a log2 fold-change threshold of 1 were applied. PCA with hierarchical clustering of max-normalized trajectories of the 1000 most abundant clonotypes was used as exploratory dynamics analysis. Separately sequenced CD4+ and CD8+ repertoires were used to assign a CD4 or CD8 phenotype to each responding clone. TCRdb passed the public sequencing reads through fastp at Q25 and MiXCR, retaining productive beta sequences. Duplicate CDR3 protein sequences are folded into a single record with the most common DNA and genes. TCRdb's processing, not the authors', yielded these V and J calls. The sample table holds 190,000 or so distinct CDR3 sequences, of which about a fifth were seen once. The top ten constitute under 30% of the sample.

This clonotype was observed a handful of times. The clone's antigen remains unknown. The sample holds no much larger clone one base away, and base qualities are not on file. The TCR comes from an adult woman who had mild COVID-19 (a few samples of this study predate the infection). The sample titles of this study are shuffled in the database, so cell type and time point are left out; the donor was told from shared clones. Sequencing used PBMCs or a T cell subset sorted from them (not recorded which).

CDR3 protein: CASSPAGSSYEQYF. The DNA sequence is TGTGCCAGCAGCCCCGCGGGGAGCTCCTACGAGCAGTACTTC. Rearrangement joined TRBV7-3 to TRBJ2-7; the D gene is perhaps TRBD2, from 6 matching bases. The CDR3 starts with the cysteine, ends with the phenylalanine, and has 14 residues. Only CDR3 DNA remains: 42 bases, in frame from the first base. From the germline V gene, CDR1 is SGHTA and CDR2 is FQGTGA. Trimming removed 5 bases from V and 0 bases from J, leaving 11 bases between the germline ends.